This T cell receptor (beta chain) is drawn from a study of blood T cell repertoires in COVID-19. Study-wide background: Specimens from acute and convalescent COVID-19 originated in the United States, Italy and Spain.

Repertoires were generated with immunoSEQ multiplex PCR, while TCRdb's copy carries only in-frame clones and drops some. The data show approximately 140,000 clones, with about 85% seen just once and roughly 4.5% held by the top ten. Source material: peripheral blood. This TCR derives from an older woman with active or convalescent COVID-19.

The CDR3: CATQQRVDRGQEKLFF. CDR3 bases: TGCGCCACACAGCAGCGGGTGGACAGGGGGCAGGAAAAACTGTTTTTT. This chain joins TRBV4-1 and TRBJ1-4; the match to TRBD1 covers 11 bases. Germline values: CDR1 MGHRA, CDR2 YSYEKL. Trimming at V came to 10 bases and at J to 8 bases, leaving 15 bases not matched to a gene. The CDR3 runs to 16 residues.